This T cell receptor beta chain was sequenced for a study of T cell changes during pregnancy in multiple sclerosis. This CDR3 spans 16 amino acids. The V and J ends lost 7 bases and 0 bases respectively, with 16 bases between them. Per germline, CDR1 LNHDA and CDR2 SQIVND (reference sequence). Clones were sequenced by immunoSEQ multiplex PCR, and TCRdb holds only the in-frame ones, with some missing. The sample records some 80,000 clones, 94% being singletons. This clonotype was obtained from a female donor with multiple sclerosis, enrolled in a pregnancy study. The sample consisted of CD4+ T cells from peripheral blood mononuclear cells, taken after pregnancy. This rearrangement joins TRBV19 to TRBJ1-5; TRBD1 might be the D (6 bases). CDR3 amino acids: CASTRGQTNSNQPQHF. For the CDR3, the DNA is TGTGCCAGTACCAGAGGACAGACGAATAGCAATCAGCCCCAGCATTTT.